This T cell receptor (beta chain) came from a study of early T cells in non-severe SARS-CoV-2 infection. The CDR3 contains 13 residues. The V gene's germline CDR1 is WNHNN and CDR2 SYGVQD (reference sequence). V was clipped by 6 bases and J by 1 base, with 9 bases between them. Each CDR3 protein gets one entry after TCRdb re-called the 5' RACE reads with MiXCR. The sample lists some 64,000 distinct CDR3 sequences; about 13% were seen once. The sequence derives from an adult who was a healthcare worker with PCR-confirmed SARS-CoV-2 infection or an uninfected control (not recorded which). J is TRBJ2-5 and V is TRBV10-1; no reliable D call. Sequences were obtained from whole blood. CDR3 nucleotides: TGCGCCAGCAGCGAGGTAGCCCAAGAGACCCAGTACTTC. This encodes CASSEVAQETQYF.